A single sample is the source of the 8 T cell receptor beta chains below, sequenced in a study of spatial heterogeneity in lung cancer. Study-wide points: Expanded intratumoral alpha and beta TCR counts tracked tumor mutation counts.

Each CDR3 protein gets one entry after TCRdb re-called the 5' RACE reads with MiXCR. The table has 15,000 to 20,000 distinct CDR3 sequences, less than 7.5% seen once; the top ten hold about 4%. Their recognized antigens are unknown. Documented time point: sample taken at primary tumor resection. The sequenced sample was lung tumor tissue, obtained at surgery. These receptors were obtained from a female donor with early-stage non-small cell lung cancer.

By frequency in the sample, this clonotype is medium-sized (0.01 to 0.1%). This rearrangement joins TRBV12-3 or TRBV12-4 to TRBJ2-5; 8 positions agree with TRBD2. The V and J ends lost 6 bases and 4 bases, in that order; junction bases with no gene match: 1. CDR3 length equals 12 residues. This CDR3 reads CASRLAGETQYF. CDR3 sequence (DNA): TGTGCCAGCAGGCTAGCGGGAGAGACCCAGTACTTC.

This clonotype was detected ten times or more. This chain links TRBV25-1 with TRBJ2-7; either TRBD1 or TRBD2 may fit D (5 bases each). The CDR3 loop spans 15 amino acids. V was pared by 2 bases and J by 5 bases, with 16 bases between. Per germline, CDR1 MGHDK and CDR2 SYGVNS. CDR3 amino acids: CASSEPGPRGDEQYF. DNA of the CDR3: TGTGCCAGCAGTGAACCGGGACCGAGAGGAGACGAGCAGTACTTC.

This clonotype was seen at least ten times. V is TRBV28 and J is TRBJ2-7, with a weak D call TRBD2 (5 bases). Germline V gene lookup returns CDR1 MDHEN and CDR2 SYDVKM. The CDR3 consists of 12 residues. V lost 7 bases, J lost 8 bases, and 15 bases lay in between. The CDR3 loop reads CASTRELGKQYF. The CDR3 DNA is TGTGCCAGCACTCGGGAATTAGGGAAGCAGTACTTC.

By share, this clonotype ranks as medium-sized (0.01 to 0.1%). The chain recombines TRBV29-1 with TRBJ1-2, with unresolved D. This CDR3 region has 12 residues. Trimming removed 6 bases from V and 7 bases from J, with 15 bases in between. Germline V CDR1 and CDR2: SQVTM, ANQGSEA. CDR3 residues: CSVPIPPAGYTF. CDR3 in DNA: TGCAGCGTCCCCATACCTCCGGCTGGCTACACCTTC.

This clonotype came up many times. The chain recombines TRBV20-1 with TRBJ2-6; D unresolved. V dropped 5 bases and J dropped 0 bases, with 20 bases sitting between them. Germline CDR1 DFQATT, CDR2 SNEGSKA (reference sequence). The CDR3 consists of 18 residues. In nucleotides, the CDR3 is TGCAGTGCTTACGCGCGGTACAGTTCGAGCTCTGGGGCCAACGTCCTGACTTTC. Translation: CSAYARYSSSSGANVLTF.

At least ten counts were recorded for this clonotype. The genes are TRBV5-1 and TRBJ2-2, with TRBD2 identical over 7 bases. The CDR3 has 15 residues. Germline CDR1 and CDR2: SGHRS and YFSETQ. V lost 1 base to trimming and J lost 7 bases; unmatched junction nucleotides: 7. In DNA, the CDR3 is TGCGCCAGCAGCTTGCGTAGTGCGGGAGACGGGGAGCTGTTTTTT. Its protein is CASSLRSAGDGELFF.

This clonotype was seen repeatedly, ten times or more. The V gene is TRBV7-2, the J gene TRBJ2-7; 11 nucleotides agree with TRBD2. J lost 0 bases, V lost 5 bases, and 15 bases had no gene match. The CDR3 consists of 19 residues. Germline CDR1 and CDR2: SGHTA and FQGNSA. The CDR3 spells CASSLPGLAEPRYSYEQYF. Here the CDR3 DNA reads TGTGCCAGCAGCCTTCCGGGACTAGCGGAACCCAGATACTCCTACGAGCAGTACTTC.

This clonotype was counted many times. The V gene is TRBV5-1, the J gene TRBJ2-2; D may be TRBD2 (6 bases). The CDR3 loop spans 15 amino acids. V shed 0 bases and J shed 2 bases, with 8 bases lying between them. Germline-derived CDR1 and CDR2 are SGHRS and YFSETQ. DNA of the CDR3: TGCGCCAGCAGCTTGGTAGCGGTTAACACCGGGGAGCTGTTTTTT. It specifies CASSLVAVNTGELFF.